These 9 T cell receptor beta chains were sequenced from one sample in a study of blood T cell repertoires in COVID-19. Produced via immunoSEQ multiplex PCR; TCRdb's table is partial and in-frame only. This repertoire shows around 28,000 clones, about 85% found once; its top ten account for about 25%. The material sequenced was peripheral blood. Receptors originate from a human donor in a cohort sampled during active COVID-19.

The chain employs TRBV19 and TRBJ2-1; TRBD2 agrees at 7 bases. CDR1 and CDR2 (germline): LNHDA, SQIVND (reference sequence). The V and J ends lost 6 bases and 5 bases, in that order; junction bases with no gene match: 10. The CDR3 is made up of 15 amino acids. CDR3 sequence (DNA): TGTGCCAGTAGGGAGCTAGCGGTTCTGAACAATGAGCAGTTCTTC. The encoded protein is CASRELAVLNNEQFF.

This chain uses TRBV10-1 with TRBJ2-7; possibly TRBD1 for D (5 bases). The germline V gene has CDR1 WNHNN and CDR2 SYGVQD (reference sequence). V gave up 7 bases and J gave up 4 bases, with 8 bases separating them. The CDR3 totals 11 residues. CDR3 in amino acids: CASKGIYEQYF. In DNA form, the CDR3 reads TGCGCCAGCAAGGGGATTTACGAGCAGTACTTC.

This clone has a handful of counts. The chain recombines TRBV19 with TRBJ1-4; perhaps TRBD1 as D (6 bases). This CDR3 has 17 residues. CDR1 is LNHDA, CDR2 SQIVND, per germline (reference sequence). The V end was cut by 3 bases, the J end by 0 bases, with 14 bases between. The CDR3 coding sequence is TGTGCCAGTAGTATTGTGGGGGCGGCTACAACTAATGAAAAACTGTTTTTT. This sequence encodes CASSIVGAATTNEKLFF.

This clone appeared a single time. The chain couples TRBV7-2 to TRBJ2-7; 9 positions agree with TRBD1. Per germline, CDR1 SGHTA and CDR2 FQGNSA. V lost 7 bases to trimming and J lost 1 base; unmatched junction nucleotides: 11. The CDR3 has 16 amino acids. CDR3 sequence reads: CASTPKGQGKSYEQYF. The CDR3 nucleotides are TGTGCCAGCACCCCAAAGGGACAGGGTAAGTCCTACGAGCAGTACTTC.

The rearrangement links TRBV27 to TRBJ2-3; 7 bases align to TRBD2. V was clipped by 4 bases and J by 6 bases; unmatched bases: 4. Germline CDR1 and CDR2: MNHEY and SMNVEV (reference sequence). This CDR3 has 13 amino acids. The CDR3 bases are TGTGCCAGCAGTTGGGGGGGTAGGGATACGCAGTATTTT. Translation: CASSWGGRDTQYF.

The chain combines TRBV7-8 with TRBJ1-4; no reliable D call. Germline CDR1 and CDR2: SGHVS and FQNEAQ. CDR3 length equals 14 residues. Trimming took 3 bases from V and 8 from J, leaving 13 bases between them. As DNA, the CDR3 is TGTGCCAGCAGCTTTGCTGGCCGAGGGGAAAAACTGTTTTTT. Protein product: CASSFAGRGEKLFF.

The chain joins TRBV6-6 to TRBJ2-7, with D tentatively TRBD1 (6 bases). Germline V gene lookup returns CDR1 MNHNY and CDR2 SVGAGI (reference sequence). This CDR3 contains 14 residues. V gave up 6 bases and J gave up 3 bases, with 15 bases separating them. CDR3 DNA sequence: TGTGCCAGCAGGATACAGGGAAGCCTCTACGAGCAGTACTTC. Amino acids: CASRIQGSLYEQYF.

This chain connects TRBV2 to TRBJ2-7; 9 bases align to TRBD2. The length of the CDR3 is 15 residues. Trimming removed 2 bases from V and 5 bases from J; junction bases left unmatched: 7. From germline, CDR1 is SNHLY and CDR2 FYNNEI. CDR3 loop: CASSERMVAGDEQYF. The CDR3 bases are TGTGCCAGCAGTGAACGGATGGTAGCGGGGGACGAGCAGTACTTC. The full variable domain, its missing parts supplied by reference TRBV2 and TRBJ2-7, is EPEVTQTPSHQVTQMGQEVILRCVPISNHLYFYWYRQILGQKVEFLVSFYNNEISEKSEIFDDQFSVERPDGSNFTLKIRSTKLEDSAMYFCASSERMVAGDEQYFGPGTRLTVT.

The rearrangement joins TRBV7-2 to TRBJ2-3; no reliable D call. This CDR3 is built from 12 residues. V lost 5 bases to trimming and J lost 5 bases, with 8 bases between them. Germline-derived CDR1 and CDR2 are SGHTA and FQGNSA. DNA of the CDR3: TGTGCCAGCAGCCTAGGTAGAGATACGCAGTATTTT. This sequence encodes CASSLGRDTQYF.